This TCR beta chain was sequenced in a study of cytomegalovirus exposure and HLA in healthy donors. Study outcomes and limitations: Follow-up analysis seemed to connect common viral pathogens with several of the most significant clusters identified.

About this clone: The antigen remains undetermined.

Vbeta (60) and Jbeta (13) primers were used in the PCR. Here immunoSEQ multiplex PCR was the method, and the copy in TCRdb shows in-frame clones only, minus some. This sample has 200,000 to 250,000 clones, with around 83% found just once. Per germline, CDR1 SGHNT and CDR2 YYREEE (reference sequence). The V and J ends lost 4 bases and 4 bases respectively, with 11 bases between them. The CDR3 length is 13 residues. Sample: PBMCs. The TCR sequence derives from a woman in her thirties or forties in good health and CMV-seronegative. The J gene is TRBJ2-5, the V gene TRBV5-4; perhaps TRBD2 as D (5 bases). CDR3 loop: CASSPLSGETQYF. For the CDR3, the DNA is TGTGCCAGCAGCCCCCTGAGCGGAGAGACCCAGTACTTC.